These 22 T cell receptor beta chains were all obtained from the same sample, sequenced in a study of spatial heterogeneity in lung cancer (dated by TCRdb to between 2019 and 2020). The library was made by 5' RACE. Sequencing took place on a NextSeq 500. TCRdb reworked the public reads: Q25 trimming with fastp, MiXCR clone assembly, productive beta chains retained. For every CDR3 protein sequence, its rows merge into one entry that carries the most common genes and DNA. The sample table shows about 23,000 distinct CDR3 sequences, and 9.7% are seen once. The ten largest clones add up to about 20% of the sample. This specimen's time point label, per the study, means: blood at routine non-recurrence follow-up after resection. The sample consisted of PBMCs, taken at follow-up. The origin of the receptors is a male donor with early-stage non-small cell lung cancer.

The chain links TRBV29-1 to TRBJ2-1, with D uncertain. The CDR3 runs 14 residues. V was clipped by 3 bases and J by 0 bases, with 9 bases between them. Germline V gene sequence: CDR1 SQVTM, CDR2 ANQGSEA. The CDR3 coding sequence is TGCAGCGTTGAGTTGGCCCGCTCCTACAATGAGCAGTTCTTC. Its translation: CSVELARSYNEQFF.

The CDR3 is CASSRDRAQDTQYF. CDR3 in DNA: TGTGCCAGCAGCCGGGACAGGGCGCAAGATACGCAGTATTTT. The V and J genes are TRBV11-2 and TRBJ2-3, with 9 bases fitting TRBD1. The CDR3 totals 14 residues. CDR1 and CDR2 from the germline V gene are SGHAT and FQNNGV. The trim removed 5 bases at V and 5 bases at J, leaving 5 bases unmatched.

This clonotype was found many times. The chain has TRBV12-3 or TRBV12-4 and TRBJ2-7; D might be TRBD2 (6 bases). The CDR3 extends over 11 amino acids. The ends were cut back, 3 bases at V and 7 bases at J, with 7 bases in the middle. The CDR3 here is CASSLAGEQYF. The CDR3 DNA sequence: TGTGCCAGCAGTTTGGCGGGGGAGCAGTACTTC.

This clonotype was seen many times. The chain couples TRBV28 to TRBJ1-5, with 9 bases aligning to TRBD1. This CDR3 region has 15 residues. V trimming: 2 bases; J trimming: 4 bases; junction bases outside the gene matches: 3. CDR1 is MDHEN and CDR2 is SYDVKM in the germline V gene. The CDR3 DNA follows: TGTGCCAGCAGTTTACTAGGACAGGGGAATCAGCCCCAGCATTTT. This encodes CASSLLGQGNQPQHF.

This clonotype was recorded at least ten times. The V call is TRBV19, the J call TRBJ1-5, with 7 bases aligning to TRBD1. The junction had 5 bases not matched to a gene; V was cut back by 5 bases and J by 7 bases. Germline CDR1 reads LNHDA; CDR2 reads SQIVND (reference sequence). This CDR3 has 13 amino acids. Written as DNA, the CDR3 is TGTGCCAGTAGTGACAGGGTAAGGCAGCCCCAGCATTTT. Its translation: CASSDRVRQPQHF.

This chain links TRBV20-1 with TRBJ2-7; D gene unclear. The CDR3 consists of 12 residues. V lost 7 bases and J 6 bases, leaving 16 bases between the germline ends. CDR1 and CDR2 from the germline V gene are DFQATT and SNEGSKA (reference sequence). CDR3 bases: TGCAGTGTTGAGTTGAGCTATGGCGAGCAGTACTTC. Translating it yields CSVELSYGEQYF.

V is TRBV3-1 and J is TRBJ2-5; 11 nucleotides line up with TRBD2. Germline lookup yields CDR1 LGHDT and CDR2 YNNKEL (reference sequence). Germline trimming cut 6 bases from V and 1 base from J; bases unmatched to any gene: 7. The length of the CDR3 is 16 residues. In nucleotides, the CDR3 is TGTGCCAGCAGTCGATATAGCGGGGGGGCCCAAGAGACCCAGTACTTC. Translated, it gives CASSRYSGGAQETQYF.

This clonotype showed up many times. The chain has TRBV2 and TRBJ2-4, with D unclear. The germline gives CDR1 SNHLY, CDR2 FYNNEI. V was trimmed by 5 bases and J by 0 bases, leaving 20 bases between them. The CDR3 has 18 residues. For the CDR3, the DNA is TGTGCCAGCAGTAGGATTCCGGACGTAGACCTAGCCAAAAACATTCAGTACTTC. Protein product: CASSRIPDVDLAKNIQYF.

The rearrangement joins TRBV7-9 to TRBJ2-2, with D unresolved. V lost 2 bases and J 2 bases, leaving 12 bases between the germline ends. There are 16 residues in the CDR3. The germline gives CDR1 SEHNR, CDR2 FQNEAQ (reference sequence). Here the CDR3 reads CASSLMAGLNTGELFF. The CDR3 nucleotides are TGTGCCAGCAGCTTAATGGCAGGATTAAACACCGGGGAGCTGTTTTTT.

Many counts were recorded for this clonotype. J is TRBJ1-1 and V is TRBV6-5, with D possibly being TRBD1 (6 bases). The CDR3 totals 16 residues. Germline lookup yields CDR1 MNHEY and CDR2 SVGAGI. The germline V and J ends were trimmed by 0 bases and 3 bases, with 14 bases remaining between them. Written as DNA, the CDR3 is TGTGCCAGCAGTTACTCCCCCGGGGGCGCAGACACTGAAGCTTTCTTT. This gives the protein CASSYSPGGADTEAFF.

This chain links TRBV13 with TRBJ2-3; TRBD2 matches at 7 bases. Per the germline V gene, CDR1 is PRHDT and CDR2 is FYEKMQ (reference sequence). Germline trimming cut 4 bases from V and 0 bases from J; bases unmatched to any gene: 4. CDR3 length equals 15 residues. CDR3: CASSYGTTSTDTQYF. The CDR3 nucleotides read TGTGCCAGCAGCTACGGGACTACTAGCACAGATACGCAGTATTTT.

The table lists this clonotype with many counts. The rearrangement links TRBV11-3 to TRBJ2-7, with 8 bases aligning to TRBD1. V gave up 2 bases and J gave up 5 bases; unmatched junction bases: 2. This CDR3 has 13 amino acids. In germline, CDR1 is SGHNT, CDR2 YENEEA. The CDR3 protein is CASSLQGADEQYF. The DNA for the CDR3 is TGTGCCAGCAGCTTACAGGGGGCCGACGAGCAGTACTTC. Supplemented by reference TRBV11-3 and TRBJ2-7, the full variable domain reads EAGVVQSPRYKIIEKKQPVAFWCNPISGHNTLYWYLQNLGQGPELLIRYENEEAVDDSQLPKDRFSAERLKGVDSTLKIQPAELGDSAVYLCASSLQGADEQYFGPGTRLTVT.

V is TRBV7-8 and J is TRBJ2-1; no clear D gene. The germline CDR1 and CDR2 sequences are SGHVS and FQNEAQ. The CDR3 consists of 15 residues. Trimming left V 0 bases short and J 7 bases short, with 13 bases between. The CDR3 DNA reads as TGTGCCAGCAGCTTAGCGCTGTGGCGGATTAATGAGCAGTTCTTC. It yields the protein CASSLALWRINEQFF.

This clonotype appeared a few times. The J gene is TRBJ2-3, the V gene TRBV2; D is uncertain. The CDR3 consists of 12 residues. CDR1 is SNHLY, CDR2 FYNNEI, per germline. Trimming removed 8 bases at V and 2 bases at J, with 8 bases between. In nucleotides, the CDR3 is TGTGCCAGCCGGCCCAACACAGATACGCAGTATTTT. Protein product: CASRPNTDTQYF.

This clonotype has a handful of counts. The chain uses TRBV5-1 and TRBJ2-4; D is undetermined. Germline CDR1 and CDR2: SGHRS and YFSETQ. The CDR3 runs to 14 residues. The V and J ends lost 3 bases and 5 bases respectively, with 12 bases between them. The CDR3 is CASSSGQPENIQYF. DNA of the CDR3: TGCGCCAGCAGCTCCGGGCAGCCCGAAAACATTCAGTACTTC.

There are a few counts of this clonotype. The CDR3 sequence: CASSFDTGELFF. The CDR3 DNA follows: TGTGCCAGTAGTTTCGACACCGGGGAGCTGTTTTTT. The J gene is TRBJ2-2, the V gene TRBV19; no definite D call. With 5 bases removed from V and 3 bases from J, the gap between germline ends came to 4 bases. The CDR3 totals 12 residues. CDR1 LNHDA and CDR2 SQIVND come from the germline V gene (reference sequence).

Sample share makes this clonotype medium-sized. The CDR3 loop is CSGVDRPYTDTQYF. The CDR3 DNA reads as TGCAGCGGGGTGGACAGACCTTACACAGATACGCAGTATTTT. The chain combines TRBV29-1 with TRBJ2-3; possible D gene TRBD1, 6 bases. V gave up 7 bases and J gave up 2 bases, with 16 bases separating them. The CDR3 is 14 residues long. Germline CDR1 SQVTM, CDR2 ANQGSEA.

V gene TRBV4-1 combines with J gene TRBJ2-7; perhaps TRBD1 as D (7 bases). CDR1 and CDR2 (germline): MGHRA, YSYEKL. V lost 0 bases and J lost 1, with 13 bases in between. CDR3 size: 16 residues. CDR3 protein: CASSQEWAGGSYEQYF. DNA of the CDR3: TGCGCCAGCAGCCAAGAGTGGGCAGGGGGGTCCTACGAGCAGTACTTC.

A few counts support this clonotype. The V gene is TRBV19, the J gene TRBJ2-2; D is unclear. Germline CDR1 reads LNHDA; CDR2 reads SQIVND (reference sequence). This CDR3 region has 15 residues. Trimming stripped 3 bases from V and 2 bases from J, with 10 bases between. CDR3 in amino acids: CASSIGVANTGELFF. The DNA of the CDR3 is TGTGCCAGTAGTATTGGGGTAGCCAACACCGGGGAGCTGTTTTTT.

This clonotype occurred many times. The chain has TRBV27 and TRBJ2-1; possible D gene TRBD1, 5 bases. Between the trimmed V and J ends, which lost 5 bases and 0 bases, there was a span of 17 bases. CDR1 is MNHEY and CDR2 is SMNVEV in the germline V gene (reference sequence). The CDR3 covers 17 residues. The chain's CDR3 is CASSPRWGESSYNEQFF. The CDR3 bases are TGTGCCAGCAGTCCCCGGTGGGGCGAAAGCTCCTACAATGAGCAGTTCTTC.

V usage is TRBV19 and J usage is TRBJ1-1; D is unclear. CDR3 length: 15 amino acids. Deletions cut 2 bases from V and 0 bases from J, with 10 bases between. Germline CDR1 and CDR2: LNHDA and SQIVND (reference sequence). CDR3 protein: CASSINAPMNTEAFF. The CDR3 DNA follows: TGTGCCAGTAGTATAAACGCCCCTATGAACACTGAAGCTTTCTTT.

DNA for the CDR3: TGTGCCAGCAATTCTAAAGACCCGGGACAGGGGGCCATCGGGGAGCTGTTTTTT. Protein sequence: CASNSKDPGQGAIGELFF. This rearrangement joins TRBV12-3 or TRBV12-4 to TRBJ2-2, with 12 positions matching TRBD1. V lost 7 bases to trimming and J lost 7 bases; unmatched junction nucleotides: 16. CDR3 length: 18 residues.